The rows below give T cell receptor beta chains drawn from one sample of a study of blood T cells in healthy people across ages. TCRdb re-called the 5' RACE reads through MiXCR, storing one row per CDR3 protein. The top ten hold more than 8.5% of the sample, which has 750,000 to 1,000,000 distinct CDR3 sequences, under 35% seen once. These data also formed part of another study, on T cells of mothers and their children.

Sequenced material: blood. The receptor set was obtained from a woman in her forties in good health. The CDR3 runs from the conserved cysteine through the conserved F or W.

V	J	CDR3
TRBV19	TRBJ1-2	CASSIDRTGVANYGYTF
TRBV7-9	TRBJ2-2	CASKRSDYTGELFF
TRBV4-1	TRBJ2-5	CASSQERVAGGPVETQYF
TRBV6-1	TRBJ2-5	CASSEAGVVVETQYF
TRBV29-1	TRBJ1-1	CSVRADTMNTEAFF
TRBV7-3	TRBJ1-1	CASSPTGARNTEAFF
TRBV6-5	TRBJ2-7	CASSLATSGYEQYF
TRBV27	TRBJ2-5	CASSSSRGETQYF
TRBV5-1	TRBJ1-4	CASSLSDRGLSNEKLFF
TRBV5-6	TRBJ2-5	CASSLNPPGRYQETQYF
TRBV29-1	TRBJ2-1	CSTGRLAGFQTGVEQFF
TRBV3-1	TRBJ2-1	CASSQGRGTRRNNEQFF
TRBV7-3	TRBJ2-3	CSSSLSSTDTQYF
TRBV5-8	TRBJ1-2	CASSLGVSDRTGLTNYGYTF
TRBV5-1	TRBJ1-2	CASSSRQHYGYTF
TRBV20-1	TRBJ2-7	CSARDASSGASYEQYF
TRBV6-5	TRBJ1-2	CASSYGRAYGYTF
TRBV7-3	TRBJ2-1	CASSLRTSGAYNEQFF
TRBV2	TRBJ2-7	CASVRDREYEQYF
TRBV9	TRBJ1-1	CASSVTSMNTEAFF
TRBV9	TRBJ2-5	CASSVGAAQETQYF
TRBV6-6	TRBJ2-1	CASSYSGTFGVYNEQFF
TRBV9	TRBJ2-1	CASSVELESYNEQFF
TRBV7-2	TRBJ2-6	CASSFFGGPGANVLTF
TRBV7-9	TRBJ1-2	CASSPTGDGHYGYTF
TRBV29-1	TRBJ2-7	CSVDSESSYEQYF
TRBV29-1	TRBJ2-7	CSVVFRVTLEQYF
TRBV7-2	TRBJ2-3	CASRSRLAGVGTDTQYF
TRBV7-2	TRBJ2-5	CGSSLEAGRETQYF
TRBV29-1	TRBJ2-7	CSVVGGYSYEQYF
TRBV7-9	TRBJ2-1	CASSPGLAEGHLSYNEQFF
TRBV4-3	TRBJ1-1	CASSQAVTDTEAFF
TRBV6-2/TRBV6-3	TRBJ1-4	CASSEQSNEKLFF
TRBV10-3	TRBJ1-1	CASGWENTEAFF
TRBV7-2	TRBJ1-2	CASSLITGGNGYTF
TRBV5-1	TRBJ1-6	CASRPGQNYNSPLHF
TRBV14	TRBJ2-3	CASSQDLGGTDTQYF
TRBV28	TRBJ2-7	CASSPPGLAVTCEQYF
TRBV19	TRBJ1-1	CASSTGRRVNTEAFF
TRBV7-9	TRBJ2-7	CASSLARQGAPYEQYF
TRBV7-2	TRBJ2-3	CASSLGRGADTQYF
TRBV6-5	TRBJ2-5	CASSKQEAQYF
TRBV12-3/TRBV12-4	TRBJ2-7	CASSSGQGARYEQYF
TRBV20-1	TRBJ2-7	CSAMGTSGGVSSYEQYF
TRBV4-1	TRBJ1-2	CASSQGAGTHYGYTF
TRBV7-2	TRBJ2-5	CASSLALGGQEAQYF